A selection of T cell receptor beta chains follows, all from one sample in a study of T cell changes during pregnancy in multiple sclerosis. The method was immunoSEQ multiplex PCR; TCRdb's version includes in-frame clones alone and lacks a portion of them. The table lists approximately 44,000 clones, about 91% of them singletons. Source: CD4+ T cells from peripheral blood mononuclear cells, taken before pregnancy. The origin of the receptors is a female donor with multiple sclerosis, enrolled in a pregnancy study. CDR3s include the opening cysteine and the closing phenylalanine or tryptophan. D genes are given only for firm matches. Not all rows give a size; the values are once, few, many and, for expanded clones, a class.

clone_size	v_call	d_call	j_call	cdr3_aa	cdr3_nt
-	TRBV6-7	-	TRBJ1-5	CATAGPPHNQPQHF	TGTGCCACAGCGGGACCTCCGCACAATCAGCCCCAGCATTTT
-	TRBV9	TRBD1	TRBJ1-6	CASSVAGQGLNSPLHF	TGTGCCAGCAGCGTGGCGGGACAGGGACTGAATTCACCCCTCCACTTT
-	TRBV19	-	TRBJ2-4	CASIGGSAKNIQYF	TGTGCCAGTATCGGGGGATCGGCCAAAAACATTCAGTACTTC
few	TRBV10-3	TRBD1	TRBJ1-6	CAIGGRGQNSPLHF	TGTGCCATCGGGGGCAGGGGGCAAAATTCACCCCTCCACTTT
once	TRBV5-6	-	TRBJ1-5	CASSFSGGLQPQHF	TGTGCCAGCAGCTTTTCGGGGGGGCTACAGCCCCAGCATTTT
-	TRBV6-6	-	TRBJ1-6	CASSTRSSYNSPLHF	TGTGCCAGCAGTACCCGGAGCTCCTATAATTCACCCCTCCACTTT
-	TRBV19	TRBD2	TRBJ2-1	CASSMGRERGAPEQFF	TGTGCCAGTAGTATGGGGAGGGAGCGGGGTGCCCCTGAGCAGTTCTTC
-	TRBV7-9	TRBD1	TRBJ2-3	CASSPGTGITDTQYF	TGTGCCAGCAGTCCCGGGACAGGAATCACAGATACGCAGTATTTT
once	TRBV4-1	-	TRBJ2-1	CASSQELAPLRNEQFF	TGCGCCAGCAGCCAAGAACTAGCTCCACTGAGGAATGAGCAGTTCTTC
-	TRBV15	-	TRBJ1-6	CATSMRGAGSRPLHF	TGTGCCACCAGCATGCGAGGGGCGGGAAGCAGACCCCTCCACTTT
once	TRBV7-2	-	TRBJ1-1	CASTPEYHTEAFF	TGTGCCAGCACCCCAGAATATCACACTGAAGCTTTCTTT
-	TRBV2	-	TRBJ1-5	CASSAGLPQHF	TGTGCCAGCAGTGCGGGTCTTCCCCAGCATTTT
-	TRBV6-5	-	TRBJ1-1	CASSLGGPHTEAFF	TGTGCCAGCAGTTTGGGGGGGCCCCACACTGAAGCTTTCTTT
once	TRBV10-3	-	TRBJ1-2	CAISVERDSRRAYGYTF	TGTGCCATCAGCGTAGAGAGGGACTCCCGCCGCGCCTATGGCTACACCTTC
-	TRBV11-3	-	TRBJ2-2	CASSDVAAGELFF	TGTGCCAGCAGCGACGTAGCGGCCGGGGAGCTGTTTTTT
-	TRBV6-5	TRBD1	TRBJ1-2	CASSAGQGKSYGYTF	TGTGCCAGCAGTGCCGGACAGGGGAAGTCCTATGGCTACACCTTC
once	TRBV10-1	-	TRBJ2-7	CASSARQKLSYEQYF	TGCGCCAGCAGTGCTCGCCAGAAACTATCCTACGAGCAGTACTTC
-	TRBV5-1	TRBD1	TRBJ2-2	CASSGQGNTGELFF	TGCGCCAGCAGCGGACAGGGTAACACCGGGGAGCTGTTTTTT
-	TRBV30	-	TRBJ1-3	CAWRRGSGNTIYF	TGTGCCTGGAGAAGAGGCTCTGGAAACACCATATATTTT
-	TRBV7-3	-	TRBJ2-2	CASSPQGTGELFF	TGTGCCAGCAGCCCTCAGGGCACCGGGGAGCTGTTTTTT